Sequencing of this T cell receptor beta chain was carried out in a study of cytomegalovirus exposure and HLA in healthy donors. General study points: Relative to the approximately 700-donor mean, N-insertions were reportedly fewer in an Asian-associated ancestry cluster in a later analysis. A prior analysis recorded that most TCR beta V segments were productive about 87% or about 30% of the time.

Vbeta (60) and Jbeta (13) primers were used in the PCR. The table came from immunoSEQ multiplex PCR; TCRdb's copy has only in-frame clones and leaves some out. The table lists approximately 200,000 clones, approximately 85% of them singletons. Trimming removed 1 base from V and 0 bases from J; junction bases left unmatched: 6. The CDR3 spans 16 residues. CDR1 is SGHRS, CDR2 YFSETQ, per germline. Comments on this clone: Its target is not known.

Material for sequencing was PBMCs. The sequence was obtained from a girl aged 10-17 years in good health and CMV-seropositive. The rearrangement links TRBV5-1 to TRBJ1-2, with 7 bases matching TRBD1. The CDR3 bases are TGCGCCAGCAGCTTGCATGACAGGGCCTCTAACTATGGCTACACCTTC. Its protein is CASSLHDRASNYGYTF.